These 7 T cell receptor beta chains share one sample of origin, sequenced in a study of blood T cell repertoires in COVID-19. The protocol was immunoSEQ multiplex PCR, while the TCRdb copy is restricted to in-frame clones and leaves out a portion. The sample yields 110,000 to 150,000 clones, approximately 87% seen once. Material: peripheral blood. These receptors were obtained from a woman aged 40-49 years with acute or convalescent COVID-19.

The J gene is TRBJ1-1, the V gene TRBV7-2; possibly TRBD1 for D (6 bases). Trimming pared 5 bases from V and 2 bases from J, leaving 15 bases between. Germline V gene sequence: CDR1 SGHTA, CDR2 FQGNSA. The CDR3 loop spans 15 amino acids. CDR3 protein: CASSPWGQGNTEAFF. As DNA, the CDR3 is TGTGCCAGCAGCCCCTGGGGGCAGGGAAACACTGAAGCTTTCTTT.

This sequence joins TRBV6-5 and TRBJ1-6, with a possible D match to TRBD1 (6 bases). The CDR3 is 14 amino acids. Germline CDR1 MNHEY, CDR2 SVGAGI. V was shortened by 4 bases and J by 9 bases, with 13 bases between the two germline ends. CDR3 DNA: TGTGCCAGCAGTTTCCACACAGGGAGTTCACCCCTCCACTTT. Translated, it gives CASSFHTGSSPLHF.

This clone appeared once. The chain combines TRBV5-4 with TRBJ1-1; D might be TRBD1 (6 bases). The V end lost 5 bases, the J end lost 1 base, and 15 bases lay between the germline ends. CDR1 SGHNT and CDR2 YYREEE come from the germline V gene (reference sequence). The CDR3 runs to 15 residues. The CDR3: CASSFRTAKNTEAFF. DNA of the CDR3: TGTGCCAGCAGTTTTAGGACAGCCAAGAACACTGAAGCTTTCTTT.

The rearrangement links TRBV27 to TRBJ2-5; D uncertain. The CDR3 totals 14 residues. The germline CDR1 and CDR2 sequences are MNHEY and SMNVEV (reference sequence). Trimming removed 6 bases from V and 5 bases from J, with 16 bases in between. Here the CDR3 DNA reads TGTGCCAGCAGCGAAGAGGCTCTGTTGGAGACCCAGTACTTC. Protein: CASSEEALLETQYF.

The chain recombines TRBV19 with TRBJ1-1, with 7 bases that match TRBD1. Trimming cost V 5 bases and J 10 bases; bases outside gene matches: 22. Germline V gene sequence: CDR1 LNHDA, CDR2 SQIVND (reference sequence). The CDR3 is made up of 17 amino acids. CDR3 sequence reads: CASSRDLTRGQVFIAFF. The CDR3 DNA sequence: TGTGCCAGTAGTCGAGACCTTACCCGTGGACAGGTCTTTATAGCTTTCTTT.

V is TRBV5-6 and J is TRBJ2-7; 10 nucleotides match TRBD2. Germline V lookup: CDR1 SGHDT, CDR2 YYEEEE. The CDR3 is made up of 18 amino acids. Trimming cost V 0 bases and J 0 bases; bases outside gene matches: 9. In nucleotides, the CDR3 is TGTGCCAGCAGCTTGGTTTCTAGCGGGGGTCCCAACTCCTACGAGCAGTACTTC. This gives the protein CASSLVSSGGPNSYEQYF.

This rearrangement joins TRBV11-1 to TRBJ2-1, with a tentative D call TRBD2 (5 bases). The CDR3 contains 16 residues. V lost 3 bases, J lost 0 bases, and 12 bases lay in between. Germline-derived CDR1 and CDR2 are SGHAT and FQDESV (reference sequence). CDR3 loop: CASSLLEGISYNEQFF. CDR3 coding DNA: TGTGCCAGCAGCTTGCTTGAGGGTATCTCCTACAATGAGCAGTTCTTC.